This T cell receptor (beta chain) was identified in a study of blood T cell repertoires in COVID-19. On the study more broadly: PBMCs, B-cell-depleted T cells, or T cells were the source of the cDNA or gDNA that made up the material.

The repertoire was sequenced with immunoSEQ multiplex PCR; TCRdb's copy has only in-frame clones and lacks some. This table holds some 98,000 clones, 82% found once. The CDR3 totals 14 residues. After removal of 5 bases from V and 10 bases from J, the junction contained 10 bases not matched to a gene. Looked up from germline, CDR1 is MNHNY and CDR2 is SVGAGI (reference sequence). Source material: peripheral blood. The TCR was taken from a man aged 70 or older with active or convalescent COVID-19. The chain uses TRBV6-6 and TRBJ2-1; TRBD2 aligns across 8 bases. For the CDR3, the DNA is TGTGCCAGCAGTCACGGGACTAGGTCTGGCGAGCAGTTCTTC. Translated: CASSHGTRSGEQFF.